A single sample gave rise to the 19 T cell receptor beta chains below, sequenced in a study of cytomegalovirus exposure and HLA in healthy donors. The study ran its PCR with 60 Vbeta and 13 Jbeta primers. Clones were read by immunoSEQ multiplex PCR, and TCRdb kept only the in-frame ones, dropping some. Of about 120,000 clones listed, 70% to 85% are singletons. The source material was PBMCs. The receptors originated from a man in his forties in good health and CMV-seropositive.

This clone was counted only a few times. This chain uses TRBV5-6 with TRBJ1-1; D is uncertain. V dropped 4 bases and J dropped 1 base, with 11 bases sitting between them. Germline V CDR1 and CDR2: SGHDT, YYEEEE. The CDR3 loop spans 14 amino acids. The CDR3 loop is CASSPEQRNTEAFF. For the CDR3, the DNA is TGTGCCAGCAGCCCCGAACAGAGGAACACTGAAGCTTTCTTT.

The chain links TRBV15 to TRBJ1-5; 7 nucleotides align to TRBD1. This CDR3 contains 13 residues. Germline CDR1 is LNHNV and CDR2 is YYDKDF (reference sequence). Trimming took 5 bases from V and 6 from J; bases not matched to a gene: 4. Here the CDR3 reads CATSSDRPQPQHF. In DNA form, the CDR3 reads TGTGCCACCAGCTCGGACAGGCCTCAGCCCCAGCATTTT.

The rearrangement joins TRBV4-3 to TRBJ2-5, with TRBD1 matching 8 bases. The assigned J gene may be wrong: the sequence end matches TRBJ2-7 better. From germline, CDR1 is LGHNA and CDR2 YSLEER. CDR3 length: 16 residues. In nucleotides, the CDR3 is TGCGCCAGCAGCCAGTTCCGGGACAGGCCTTCCTACGAGCAGTACTTC. It is translated as CASSQFRDRPSYEQYF.

The gene calls are TRBV5-1 and TRBJ1-5; 9 nucleotides agree with TRBD1. In germline, CDR1 is SGHRS, CDR2 YFSETQ. The CDR3 length is 17 residues. Germline trimming cut 4 bases from V and 0 bases from J; bases unmatched to any gene: 8. The CDR3 loop is CASSPGQGPYSNQPQHF. In DNA form, the CDR3 reads TGCGCCAGCAGCCCGGGACAGGGACCATATAGCAATCAGCCCCAGCATTTT.

This clone was found a few times. This chain links TRBV11-3 with TRBJ2-3, with D perhaps TRBD2 (6 bases). Trimming pared 3 bases from V and 2 bases from J, leaving 9 bases between. The CDR3 spans 14 residues. Germline V CDR1 and CDR2: SGHNT, YENEEA. As DNA, the CDR3 is TGTGCCAGCAGCTTCCGGGGACTCACAGATACGCAGTATTTT. This encodes CASSFRGLTDTQYF.

This clone has only a few counts. The chain is built from TRBV5-1 and TRBJ2-1; D possibly corresponds to TRBD1 (6 bases). The CDR3 spans 15 residues. CDR1 SGHRS and CDR2 YFSETQ come from the germline V gene. V gave up 1 base and J gave up 8 bases, with 16 bases separating them. DNA for the CDR3: TGCGCCAGCAGCTTGCCGAAAGGGGGATTGTATGAGCAGTTCTTC. The encoded protein is CASSLPKGGLYEQFF. Full variable domain (rest looked up from reference TRBV5-1 and TRBJ2-1): KAGVTQTPRYLIKTRGQQVTLSCSPISGHRSVSWYQQTPGQGLQFLFEYFSETQRNKGNFPGRFSGRQFSNSRSEMNVSTLELGDSALYLCASSLPKGGLYEQFFGPGTRLTVL.

The rearrangement links TRBV10-3 to TRBJ1-1; 8 nucleotides match TRBD1. From germline, CDR1 is ENHRY and CDR2 SYGVKD. The CDR3 sequence is 14 residues long. Unmatched junction bases numbered 6, after V lost 4 bases and J lost 5 bases. The CDR3 is CAISVGQGRTEAFF. CDR3 sequence (DNA): TGTGCCATCAGTGTTGGACAGGGTCGGACTGAAGCTTTCTTT.

The gene calls are TRBV28 and TRBJ2-7; 8 bases map to TRBD1. The CDR3 loop spans 13 amino acids. With 10 bases clipped from V and 2 bases from J, the junction kept 7 bases outside the gene matches. Germline CDR1 is MDHEN and CDR2 is SYDVKM. The CDR3 spells CATRTGRTYEQYF. CDR3 DNA sequence: TGTGCCACCCGGACAGGGAGGACCTACGAGCAGTACTTC.

This chain joins TRBV7-6 and TRBJ2-1; 11 nucleotides agree with TRBD2. Germline V gives CDR1 SGHVS, CDR2 FNYEAQ. V dropped 2 bases and J dropped 2; count of bases not matched to a gene: 2. The CDR3 is made up of 16 amino acids. The CDR3 nucleotides read TGTGCCAGCAGCTTAAAACTAGCGGGAGCCTACAATGAGCAGTTCTTC. Its translation: CASSLKLAGAYNEQFF.

V and J are TRBV9 and TRBJ1-1; TRBD1 matches at 8 bases. This CDR3 region has 14 residues. The germline V gene has CDR1 SGDLS and CDR2 YYNGEE. Losses at the gene ends were 3 bases for V and 5 bases for J; bases not matched to a gene: 6. DNA for the CDR3: TGTGCCAGCAGCGGGACAGGGTCTCGGACTGAAGCTTTCTTT. Translating it yields CASSGTGSRTEAFF.

The chain is built from TRBV27 and TRBJ2-1, with D possibly matching TRBD1 (5 bases). Germline CDR1 reads MNHEY; CDR2 reads SMNVEV (reference sequence). CDR3 length equals 15 residues. V was pared by 3 bases and J by 7 bases, with 16 bases between. CDR3 amino acids: CASSFSRGPSNEQFF. For the CDR3, the DNA is TGTGCCAGCAGTTTTAGTAGGGGTCCTTCTAATGAGCAGTTCTTC.

J is TRBJ2-2 and V is TRBV11-1, with D perhaps TRBD2 (5 bases). The germline V and J ends were trimmed by 4 bases and 5 bases, with 23 bases remaining between them. Germline V gene lookup returns CDR1 SGHAT and CDR2 FQDESV (reference sequence). The CDR3 runs to 18 residues. Written as DNA, the CDR3 is TGTGCCAGCAGCTCCCCCCGGGAAAAAAACGGCGTGACCGGGGAGCTGTTTTTT. As protein: CASSSPREKNGVTGELFF.

V usage is TRBV7-3 and J usage is TRBJ2-5; the match to TRBD2 covers 8 bases. The CDR3 is 15 residues long. Germline V gives CDR1 SGHTA, CDR2 FQGTGA. With V trimmed by 0 bases and J by 3 bases, 3 bases remained unmatched. CDR3 nucleotides: TGTGCCAGCAGCTTAACTAGCGGGACTGAAGAGACCCAGTACTTC. Amino acid sequence: CASSLTSGTEETQYF.

The chain couples TRBV6-1 to TRBJ2-7; the D gene is possibly TRBD2 (6 bases). The germline V gene has CDR1 MNHNS and CDR2 SASEGT. The CDR3 length is 14 residues. The V and J ends lost 6 bases and 1 base respectively, with 13 bases between them. CDR3 nucleotides: TGTGCCAGCAGAAGCCGGGACTCGTCCTACGAGCAGTACTTC. It is translated as CASRSRDSSYEQYF.

The gene calls are TRBV9 and TRBJ1-3; maybe TRBD1 (5 bases). The ends were cut back, 5 bases at V and 0 bases at J, with 12 bases in the middle. CDR1 is SGDLS, CDR2 YYNGEE, per germline. CDR3 size: 15 residues. The CDR3 loop is CASRKGFSSGNTIYF. CDR3 in DNA: TGTGCCAGCAGAAAGGGGTTCAGCTCTGGAAACACCATATATTTT. Using reference TRBV9 and TRBJ1-3 for the parts outside the CDR3, the full variable domain is DSGVTQTPKHLITATGQRVTLRCSPRSGDLSVYWYQQSLDQGLQFLIQYYNGEERAKGNILERFSAQQFPDLHSELNLSSLELGDSALYFCASRKGFSSGNTIYFGEGSWLTVV.

This clone has a handful of counts. The chain joins TRBV5-1 to TRBJ1-5; D perhaps matches TRBD1 (5 bases). The CDR3 is made up of 15 amino acids. The V gene's germline CDR1 is SGHRS and CDR2 YFSETQ. V lost 1 base and J 3 bases, leaving 11 bases between the germline ends. CDR3 loop: CASSLLAGDNQPQHF. The CDR3 DNA sequence: TGCGCCAGCAGCTTGCTCGCGGGGGACAATCAGCCCCAGCATTTT.

The chain has TRBV28 and TRBJ1-3, with 9 bases matching TRBD1. J was trimmed by 2 bases and V by 5 bases; bases with no gene match: 10. The germline gives CDR1 MDHEN, CDR2 SYDVKM. The CDR3 contains 17 residues. The CDR3 DNA reads TGTGCCAGCAGTCGTCCCGGGACAGGGAGGCCTGGAAACACCATATATTTT. This gives the protein CASSRPGTGRPGNTIYF.

The chain uses TRBV7-2 and TRBJ1-3; maybe TRBD1 (6 bases). CDR3 length equals 15 residues. V shed 1 base and J shed 5 bases, with 12 bases lying between them. CDR1 is SGHTA, CDR2 FQGNSA, per germline. CDR3 coding DNA: TGTGCCAGCAGCTTAGTGGCGGGGGGCCGAAACACCATATATTTT. Translation: CASSLVAGGRNTIYF.

In its sample, this clone was seen a few times. This sequence joins TRBV7-9 and TRBJ2-5, with D perhaps TRBD1 (5 bases). From germline, CDR1 is SEHNR and CDR2 FQNEAQ (reference sequence). The ends were cut back, 0 bases at V and 4 bases at J, with 6 bases in the middle. This CDR3 contains 13 residues. The CDR3 loop reads CASSLAGPETQYF. The CDR3 DNA reads as TGTGCCAGCAGCTTAGCGGGGCCAGAGACCCAGTACTTC.